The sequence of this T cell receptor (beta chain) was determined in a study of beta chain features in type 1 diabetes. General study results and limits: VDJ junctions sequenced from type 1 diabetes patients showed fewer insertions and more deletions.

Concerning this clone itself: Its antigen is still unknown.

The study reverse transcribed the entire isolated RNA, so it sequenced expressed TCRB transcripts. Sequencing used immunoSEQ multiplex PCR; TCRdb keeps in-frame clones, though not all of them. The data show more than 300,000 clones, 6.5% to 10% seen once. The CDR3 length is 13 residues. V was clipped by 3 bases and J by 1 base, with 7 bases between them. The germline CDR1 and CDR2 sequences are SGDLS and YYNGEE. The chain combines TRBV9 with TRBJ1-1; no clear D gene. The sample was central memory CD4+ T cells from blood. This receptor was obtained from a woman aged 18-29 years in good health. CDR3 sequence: CASSGQWNTEAFF. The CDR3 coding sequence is TGTGCCAGCAGCGGTCAGTGGAACACTGAAGCTTTCTTT.